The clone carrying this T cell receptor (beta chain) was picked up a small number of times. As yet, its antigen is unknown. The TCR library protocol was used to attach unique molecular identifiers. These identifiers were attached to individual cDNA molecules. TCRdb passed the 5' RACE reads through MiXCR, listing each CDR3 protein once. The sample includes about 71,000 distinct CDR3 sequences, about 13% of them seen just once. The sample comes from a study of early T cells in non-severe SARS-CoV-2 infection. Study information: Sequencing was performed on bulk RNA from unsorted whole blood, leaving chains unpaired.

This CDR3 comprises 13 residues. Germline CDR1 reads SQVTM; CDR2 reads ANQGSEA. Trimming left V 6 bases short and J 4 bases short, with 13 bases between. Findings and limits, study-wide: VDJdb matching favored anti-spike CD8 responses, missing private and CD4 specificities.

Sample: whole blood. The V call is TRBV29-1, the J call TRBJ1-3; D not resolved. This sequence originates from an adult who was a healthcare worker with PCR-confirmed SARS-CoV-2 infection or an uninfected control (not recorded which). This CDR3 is CSVPQEGGNTIYF. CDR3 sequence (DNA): TGCAGCGTCCCCCAGGAAGGGGGAAACACCATATATTTT.